This T cell receptor beta chain was recovered during a study of blood T cells in healthy people across ages. Study-level findings and limits: Age showed a roughly linear inverse relationship with TCR beta diversity per million T cells.

The authors ran a second PCR of roughly 6 to 11 cycles using a sample-barcoded 5' primer and a J-beta primer mix. A single record per CDR3 protein comes from TCRdb applying MiXCR to the 5' RACE reads. The sample includes 1.5 million to 2 million distinct CDR3 sequences, 39% of them seen just once. This clonotype was seen more than once but under ten times. What it binds is unknown. This TCR came from a human donor in good health. The sequenced sample consisted of blood.

The CDR3 sequence: CASSQVVVAGNYEQYF. For the CDR3, the DNA is TGTGCCAGCAGCCAAGTTGTGGTTGCAGGAAACTACGAGCAGTACTTC. The chain has TRBV4-2 and TRBJ2-7; D is ambiguous. This CDR3 region has 16 residues. The V end lost 1 base, the J end lost 3 bases, and 16 bases lay between the germline ends. The germline V gene encodes CDR1 LGHNA and CDR2 YNFKEQ.